These 32 T cell receptor beta chains came from one sample sequenced in a study of human T cells and chemical hapten exposure. TCRdb fed the RACE reads into MiXCR, producing one record per CDR3 protein. Here the sample spans more than 150,000 distinct CDR3 sequences, about 25% being singletons. Time point in this sample: patch test 3, about 24 weeks after DPC sensitization. The sample's treatment: therapeutic diphenylcyclopropenone sensitization with weekly scalp DPC. This specimen consisted of whole blood, obtained in connection with sensitization to the hapten diphenylcyclopropenone (DPC). The origin of the receptors is a woman in her 40s with alopecia areata. Some clones in this sample may be carry-over from other donors' samples.

This clonotype has just a few counts. The chain links TRBV7-3 to TRBJ1-6; a weak D match, TRBD1 (6 bases). V was cut by 1 base and J by 10 bases, with 14 bases left in between. The V gene's germline CDR1 is SGHTA and CDR2 FQGTGA. The CDR3 covers 15 residues. The CDR3 coding sequence is TGTGCCAGCAGCTTAAATGGGGGCGGAGGATCACCCCTCCACTTT. Translated, it gives CASSLNGGGGSPLHF.

The chain combines TRBV7-9 with TRBJ2-3, with D unclear. This CDR3 spans 14 amino acids. The germline gives CDR1 SEHNR, CDR2 FQNEAQ (reference sequence). V was clipped by 5 bases and J by 3 bases, with 12 bases between them. CDR3 residues: CASSPPDSTDTQYF. The DNA of the CDR3 is TGTGCCAGCAGCCCGCCTGATTCGACAGATACGCAGTATTTT.

This chain joins TRBV7-2 and TRBJ2-2, with D possibly matching TRBD2 (5 bases). Germline-derived CDR1 and CDR2 are SGHTA and FQGNSA. Trimming left V 5 bases short and J 7 bases short, with 11 bases between. CDR3 length: 13 residues. The DNA for the CDR3 is TGTGCCAGCAGCCCGTTCCGGGACGGGGAGCTGTTTTTT. Translating gives CASSPFRDGELFF.

This chain links TRBV28 with TRBJ1-5; D is unclear. The V and J ends lost 6 bases and 5 bases respectively, with 11 bases between them. Germline V gene data show CDR1 as MDHEN and CDR2 as SYDVKM. The CDR3 has 13 amino acids. CDR3 nucleotide sequence: TGTGCCAGCAGGTGGACGGATTATCAGCCCCAGCATTTT. Translation: CASRWTDYQPQHF.

The gene calls are TRBV6-5 and TRBJ2-3; D possibly corresponds to TRBD2 (6 bases). Trimming left V 0 bases short and J 3 bases short, with 13 bases between. The CDR3 consists of 16 residues. CDR1 and CDR2 from the germline V gene are MNHEY and SVGAGI. In DNA, the CDR3 is TGTGCCAGCAGTTACTCGTACGGTAGCGGAACAGATACGCAGTATTTT. Translating gives CASSYSYGSGTDTQYF.

CDR3 nucleotide sequence: TGCGCCAGCAGCTCTCGTGCCGGCCAGAATAATTCACCCCTCCACTTT. As protein: CASSSRAGQNNSPLHF. V is TRBV5-1 and J is TRBJ1-6, with D uncertain. The CDR3 spans 16 residues. Germline CDR1 is SGHRS and CDR2 is YFSETQ. V lost 3 bases, J lost 5 bases, and 15 bases lay in between. Based on the CDR3 plus reference TRBV5-1 and TRBJ1-6, the full variable domain is KAGVTQTPRYLIKTRGQQVTLSCSPISGHRSVSWYQQTPGQGLQFLFEYFSETQRNKGNFPGRFSGRQFSNSRSEMNVSTLELGDSALYLCASSSRAGQNNSPLHFGNGTRLTVT.

This clonotype appeared a few times. The CDR3 nucleotides are TGCGCCAGCAGCCAAGGGCCGGGAGGGGAGCAGTTCTTC. This codes for CASSQGPGGEQFF. The V call is TRBV4-1, the J call TRBJ2-1; 8 nucleotides align to TRBD2. The CDR3 spans 13 residues. Trimming cost V 1 base and J 10 bases; bases outside gene matches: 3. In germline, CDR1 is MGHRA, CDR2 YSYEKL.

V and J are TRBV5-1 and TRBJ2-5; D unresolved. The CDR3 has 13 residues. Germline V gene data show CDR1 as SGHRS and CDR2 as YFSETQ. Trimming left V 9 bases short and J 0 bases short, with 12 bases between. CDR3 region: CATSPGHQETQYF. The CDR3 nucleotides read TGCGCCACCTCTCCAGGTCACCAAGAGACCCAGTACTTC.

V usage is TRBV20-1 and J usage is TRBJ2-1; perhaps D is TRBD1 or TRBD2 (5 bases each). Per germline, CDR1 DFQATT and CDR2 SNEGSKA (reference sequence). This CDR3 has 15 amino acids. Between the trimmed V and J ends, which lost 3 bases and 6 bases, there was a span of 18 bases. CDR3 DNA sequence: TGCAGTGCTAGCCCCGGACTGGAAAGGGGCAATGAGCAGTTCTTC. This translates into CSASPGLERGNEQFF.

The table lists this clonotype with a few counts. This chain links TRBV4-3 with TRBJ1-1; tentatively, D is TRBD1 (5 bases). Deletions cut 0 bases from V and 1 base from J, with 12 bases between. CDR3 length equals 16 residues. The V gene's germline CDR1 is LGHNA and CDR2 YSLEER. The CDR3 DNA sequence: TGCGCCAGCAGCCAAGATGTGTACAGGTCGAACACTGAAGCTTTCTTT. The encoded protein is CASSQDVYRSNTEAFF.

This clonotype was recorded a few times. V and J are TRBV11-2 and TRBJ2-1; 14 bases match TRBD2. Germline CDR1 reads SGHAT; CDR2 reads FQNNGV. The junction had 4 bases not matched to a gene; V was cut back by 4 bases and J by 5 bases. The CDR3 loop spans 16 amino acids. CDR3 residues: CASSSRLAGGDNEQFF. In DNA, the CDR3 is TGTGCCAGCAGCTCACGACTAGCGGGAGGGGACAATGAGCAGTTCTTC. Full variable domain (outside the CDR3, taken from reference TRBV11-2 and TRBJ2-1): EAGVAQSPRYKIIEKRQSVAFWCNPISGHATLYWYQQILGQGPKLLIQFQNNGVVDDSQLPKDRFSAERLKGVDSTLKIQPAKLEDSAVYLCASSSRLAGGDNEQFFGPGTRLTVL.

The chain has TRBV6-5 and TRBJ2-1; 8 bases line up with TRBD2. CDR3 size: 11 residues. V dropped 6 bases and J dropped 13; count of bases not matched to a gene: 5. Germline loops: CDR1 MNHEY, CDR2 SVGAGI. CDR3 residues: CASRLSGEQFF. The CDR3 DNA reads TGTGCCAGCAGACTTAGCGGGGAACAGTTCTTC.

The rearrangement joins TRBV12-3 or TRBV12-4 to TRBJ2-1; 7 nucleotides line up with TRBD1. Trimming at V came to 8 bases and at J to 8 bases, leaving 6 bases not matched to a gene. The CDR3 contains 12 residues. The CDR3 spells CASQTGVDEQFF. The DNA for the CDR3 is TGTGCCAGCCAAACAGGGGTGGATGAGCAGTTCTTC.

The V gene is TRBV19, the J gene TRBJ2-7, with D maybe TRBD1 (6 bases). Trimming cost V 7 bases and J 2 bases, with 15 bases left between them. Looked up from germline, CDR1 is LNHDA and CDR2 is SQIVND (reference sequence). The CDR3 extends over 14 amino acids. As DNA, the CDR3 is TGTGCCAGTAATACAGGGCCTTCAACCTACGAGCAGTACTTC. Translated: CASNTGPSTYEQYF.

This clonotype was counted only a few times. The chain couples TRBV4-3 to TRBJ2-1; unclear D gene. The CDR3 is 13 amino acids. Germline lookup yields CDR1 LGHNA and CDR2 YSLEER. Trimming stripped 1 base from V and 7 bases from J, with 8 bases between. In DNA form, the CDR3 reads TGCGCCAGCAGCCAAGCTGTAGCAAATGAGCAGTTCTTC. Translating gives CASSQAVANEQFF.

The J gene is TRBJ1-4, the V gene TRBV18; D is possibly TRBD1 (6 bases). The CDR3 is 16 residues long. V gave up 5 bases and J gave up 2 bases, with 15 bases separating them. Per germline, CDR1 KGHSH and CDR2 LQKENI. The CDR3 sequence is CASSFQGLATNEKLFF. The CDR3 DNA follows: TGTGCCAGCTCATTCCAGGGGCTCGCGACTAATGAAAAACTGTTTTTT.

V gene TRBV24-1 combines with J gene TRBJ2-7, with D perhaps TRBD2 (5 bases). Germline lookup yields CDR1 KGHDR and CDR2 SFDVKD. Between the trimmed V and J ends, which lost 9 bases and 2 bases, there was a span of 16 bases. CDR3 length: 14 amino acids. The CDR3, as DNA: TGTGCCACCCAAGCGGAGGCTTACCCCTACGAGCAGTACTTC. Translated: CATQAEAYPYEQYF.

V and J are TRBV7-3 and TRBJ1-3; a weak D match, TRBD1 (5 bases). Germline V lookup: CDR1 SGHTA, CDR2 FQGTGA. The V gene lost 6 bases and the J gene lost 0 bases, with 12 bases spanning the gap. CDR3 length equals 15 residues. The CDR3: CASSFTGGSGNTIYF. DNA of the CDR3: TGTGCCAGCAGTTTTACAGGAGGCTCTGGAAACACCATATATTTT.

The rearrangement joins TRBV5-1 to TRBJ2-7, with D perhaps matching TRBD1 (6 bases). Deletions cut 2 bases from V and 2 bases from J, with 8 bases between. The CDR3 totals 13 residues. In germline, CDR1 is SGHRS, CDR2 YFSETQ. This chain's CDR3 is CASSFRTAYEQYF. CDR3 coding DNA: TGCGCCAGCAGCTTTCGGACAGCCTACGAGCAGTACTTC.

This clonotype has only a few counts. V is TRBV20-1 and J is TRBJ1-6, with 9 nucleotides matching TRBD1. The CDR3 covers 14 residues. Germline V gene lookup returns CDR1 DFQATT and CDR2 SNEGSKA (reference sequence). J was trimmed by 7 bases and V by 5 bases; bases with no gene match: 6. CDR3 amino acids: CSARYGTGNSPLHF. CDR3 nucleotide sequence: TGCAGTGCTCGCTACGGGACAGGGAATTCACCCCTCCACTTT.

The table lists this clonotype with a few counts. The V gene is TRBV28, the J gene TRBJ2-1; D is unresolved. The CDR3 runs 13 residues. V was shortened by 1 base and J by 6 bases, with 7 bases between the two germline ends. The germline V gene has CDR1 MDHEN and CDR2 SYDVKM. The CDR3 is CASSLYPGNEQFF. CDR3 bases: TGTGCCAGCAGTTTATATCCTGGCAATGAGCAGTTCTTC.

This clonotype showed up just a few times. V gene TRBV20-1 combines with J gene TRBJ1-1; no definite D call. Germline CDR1 DFQATT, CDR2 SNEGSKA (reference sequence). The CDR3 totals 16 residues. V was clipped by 6 bases and J by 4 bases, with 24 bases between them. CDR3 sequence (DNA): TGCAGTGCCAGAAGTCCACCGTCGACGTTTCTCACTGAAGCTTTCTTT. It codes for CSARSPPSTFLTEAFF.

This clonotype occurred a few times. The J gene is TRBJ2-3, the V gene TRBV9; 9 positions match TRBD1. The CDR3 spans 15 residues. The V gene's germline CDR1 is SGDLS and CDR2 YYNGEE. V was clipped by 4 bases and J by 5 bases; unmatched bases: 8. The CDR3 DNA is TGTGCCAGCAGCTACAGGGGGCGTTCTCTAGATACGCAGTATTTT. Translating it yields CASSYRGRSLDTQYF.

The chain recombines TRBV12-3 or TRBV12-4 with TRBJ2-1, with D perhaps matching TRBD2 (5 bases). The CDR3 covers 11 residues. V lost 3 bases, J lost 10 bases, and 7 bases lay in between. CDR3: CASSFTGEQFF. The CDR3 DNA reads TGTGCCAGCAGTTTTACGGGGGAGCAGTTCTTC.

This clonotype was seen at least ten times. The chain employs TRBV4-2 and TRBJ2-3, with D possibly being TRBD1 (6 bases). Germline loops: CDR1 LGHNA, CDR2 YNFKEQ. The CDR3 has 14 residues. V was cut by 4 bases and J by 1 base, with 9 bases left in between. The CDR3: CASSPRTGTDTQYF. CDR3 in DNA: TGTGCCAGCAGCCCTCGGACAGGCACAGATACGCAGTATTTT.

This chain connects TRBV18 to TRBJ1-1; the match to TRBD1 covers 11 bases. Germline V CDR1 and CDR2: KGHSH, LQKENI. The CDR3 spans 15 residues. V lost 2 bases, J lost 8 bases, and 7 bases stayed unmatched. In nucleotides, the CDR3 is TGTGCCAGCTCACCAACCGGACAGGGGGCCACCGAAGCTTTCTTT. As protein: CASSPTGQGATEAFF.

In this sample, this clonotype turned up a few times. The J gene is TRBJ2-4, the V gene TRBV20-1; 7 positions match TRBD2. The CDR3 has 15 residues. J lost 1 base, V lost 3 bases, and 6 bases had no gene match. Germline CDR1 reads DFQATT; CDR2 reads SNEGSKA (reference sequence). CDR3 loop: CSASSGVRAKNIQYF. The DNA for the CDR3 is TGCAGTGCTAGCAGCGGGGTAAGGGCCAAAAACATTCAGTACTTC.

This clonotype was picked up a small number of times. The V gene is TRBV5-1, the J gene TRBJ2-7, with a possible D match to TRBD2 (5 bases). CDR3 size: 13 residues. Germline lookup yields CDR1 SGHRS and CDR2 YFSETQ. Deletions cut 4 bases from V and 0 bases from J, with 8 bases between. This chain's CDR3 is CASSREGSYEQYF. For the CDR3, the DNA is TGCGCCAGCAGCCGGGAAGGCTCCTACGAGCAGTACTTC.

This chain links TRBV25-1 with TRBJ2-6, with D perhaps matching TRBD1 (5 bases). This CDR3 spans 18 amino acids. Germline CDR1 MGHDK, CDR2 SYGVNS. Trimming stripped 3 bases from V and 0 bases from J, with 15 bases between. This CDR3 reads CASSEHRSQGSGANVLTF. CDR3 sequence (DNA): TGTGCCAGCAGTGAGCACCGCTCCCAGGGCTCTGGGGCCAACGTCCTGACTTTC.

The V call is TRBV29-1, the J call TRBJ2-7; D is unresolved. Trimming took off 7 bases at V and 5 bases at J, with 15 bases between the two ends. Germline-derived CDR1 and CDR2 are SQVTM and ANQGSEA. This CDR3 has 12 residues. The CDR3 here is CSGAPAVNEQYF. For the CDR3, the DNA is TGCAGCGGCGCGCCAGCAGTAAACGAGCAGTACTTC.

This clonotype appeared a few times. The gene calls are TRBV5-1 and TRBJ2-5; 9 bases fit TRBD1. This CDR3 spans 14 amino acids. The V gene end was trimmed by 1 base and the J gene end by 7 bases; junction bases not matched to a gene: 5. Germline V CDR1 and CDR2: SGHRS, YFSETQ. This chain's CDR3 is CASSLRQGEVTQYF. The CDR3 DNA sequence: TGCGCCAGCAGCTTGAGACAGGGGGAGGTGACCCAGTACTTC.

The gene calls are TRBV5-6 and TRBJ2-1; the D call may be TRBD1 or TRBD2 (5 bases each). CDR1 and CDR2 (germline): SGHDT, YYEEEE. This CDR3 has 15 amino acids. The ends were cut back, 3 bases at V and 7 bases at J, with 17 bases in the middle. Written as DNA, the CDR3 is TGTGCCAGCAGCTCGGGACCGCAAGCTCCGAATGAGCAGTTCTTC. Residues: CASSSGPQAPNEQFF. Full variable domain (remainder filled in from reference TRBV5-6 and TRBJ2-1): DAGVTQSPTHLIKTRGQQVTLRCSPKSGHDTVSWYQQALGQGPQFIFQYYEEEERQRGNFPDRFSGHQFPNYSSELNVNALLLGDSALYLCASSSGPQAPNEQFFGPGTRLTVL.